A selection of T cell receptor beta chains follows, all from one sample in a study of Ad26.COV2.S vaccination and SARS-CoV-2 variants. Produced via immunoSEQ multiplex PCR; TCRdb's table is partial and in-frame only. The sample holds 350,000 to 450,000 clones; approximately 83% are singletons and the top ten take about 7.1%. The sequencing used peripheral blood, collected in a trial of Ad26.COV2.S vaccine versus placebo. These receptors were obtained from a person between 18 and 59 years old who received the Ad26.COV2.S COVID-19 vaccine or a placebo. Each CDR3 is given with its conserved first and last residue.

CASSQGAGGRYNEQFF | TRBJ2-1 | TRBV4-3
CASSSREARAEAFF | TRBJ1-1 | TRBV19
CASSSQIAGNSYEQYF | TRBJ2-7 | TRBV7-9
CATPDRRNQPQHF | TRBJ1-5 | TRBV23-1
CAWSKLARRTGELFF | TRBJ2-2 | TRBV30
CASSEGQAYEQYF | TRBJ2-7 | TRBV25-1
CASSGAGGSYNEQFF | TRBJ2-1 | TRBV6-1
CASSRAAGTQYF | TRBJ2-5 | TRBV7-2
CASSSSRLQGGPGYTF | TRBJ1-2 | TRBV5-1
CASREMNTEAFF | TRBJ1-1 | TRBV5-1
CAISGGRGYEQYF | TRBJ2-7 | TRBV10-3
CASSVTPMWTQYF | TRBJ2-5 | TRBV9
CASSIGGGESGGETEAFF | TRBJ1-1 | TRBV19
CASSSPPIAGELFF | TRBJ2-2 | TRBV6-2/TRBV6-3
CASSQGGGGGNSPLHF | TRBJ1-6 | TRBV3-1/TRBV3-2
CASSSQQGVEQYF | TRBJ2-7 | TRBV11-3
CASSEVSGRGGETQYF | TRBJ2-5 | TRBV6-1
CATRDPNQPQHF | TRBJ1-5 | TRBV19
CASSQDGQGLNYGYTF | TRBJ1-2 | TRBV3-1/TRBV3-2
CASRQGANTEAFF | TRBJ1-1 | TRBV19
CASRAGGARETQYF | TRBJ2-5 | TRBV3-1/TRBV3-2
CAWSLLSNQPQHF | TRBJ1-5 | TRBV30
CASRERGALTGQYF | TRBJ2-7 | TRBV3-1/TRBV3-2
CASSQDFNLGETQYF | TRBJ2-5 | TRBV3-1/TRBV3-2
CSVEEEGHRADTQYF | TRBJ2-3 | TRBV29-1
CASSPLVGYGQPQHF | TRBJ1-5 | TRBV19
CASSHGTGGYTF | TRBJ1-2 | TRBV3-1/TRBV3-2
CASSPPQGWSTEAFF | TRBJ1-1 | TRBV18
CASSGAGRGGEQFF | TRBJ2-1 | TRBV4-2
CASSVKGTYEQYF | TRBJ2-7 | TRBV9
CASSPTGGGYGYTF | TRBJ1-2 | TRBV7-3
CASSYPDYTEAFF | TRBJ1-1 | TRBV6-5
CASSQDILASRYEQYF | TRBJ2-7 | TRBV4-3
CASSARGGLEQYF | TRBJ2-7 | TRBV9
CASSDSAGGYNEQFF | TRBJ2-1 | TRBV6-4
CASSSRQREAFF | TRBJ1-1 | TRBV12-3/TRBV12-4
CASSPQPIRRGEQYF | TRBJ2-7 | TRBV4-1
CAWRKTTQYF | TRBJ2-5 | TRBV30
CASSQSTTSGETQYF | TRBJ2-5 | TRBV23-1
CASSLVETVDEQYF | TRBJ2-7 | TRBV5-1
CASSYSGGSDGYTF | TRBJ1-2 | TRBV6-5
CASSEQGRETQYF | TRBJ2-5 | TRBV10-1
CASSLSGGTYNEQFF | TRBJ2-1 | TRBV7-3
CASSPESTSYNEQFF | TRBJ2-1 | TRBV18
CASSPQGGLGYTF | TRBJ1-2 | TRBV19
CASSLGSGPDTQYF | TRBJ2-3 | TRBV7-9
CASSLGNYGYTF | TRBJ1-2 | TRBV11-3
CASSPQGKPQHF | TRBJ1-5 | TRBV18
CASSWENYGYTF | TRBJ1-2 | TRBV19
CARSLPVGPSAFF | TRBJ1-1 | TRBV5-3
CASSHLQGEAFF | TRBJ1-1 | TRBV4-1
CASSLRVQEGGYTF | TRBJ1-2 | TRBV5-6
CASSRAGYNEQFF | TRBJ2-1 | TRBV12-3/TRBV12-4
CASSLAQNEKLFF | TRBJ1-4 | TRBV7-6
CASSSGTSDTDTQYF | TRBJ2-3 | TRBV5-1
CASSFRVEGEKLFF | TRBJ1-4 | TRBV28
CASSPGPVEQPQHF | TRBJ1-5 | TRBV5-1